The 27 T cell receptor beta chains reported below all come from one sample, sequenced in a study of CD8+CD57+ T cells in acquired aplastic anemia (dated by TCRdb to 2016 to 2019). Sequencing instrument: Illumina HiSeq 2000. Genomic DNA was used as template for profiling of TCR beta VDJ combinations and CDR3 sequences. TCRdb reanalyzed the raw reads on its own, using fastp at Q25 for trimming and MiXCR for clone calling, and kept in-frame beta chains. Every distinct CDR3 protein forms one entry, paired with its most common genes and DNA. This sample lists 200,000 or so distinct CDR3 sequences; 64% were detected once. The ten largest clones add up to about 45% of the sample. Sequencing used sorted CD4+, CD8+, or CD8+CD57+ T cells (not recorded which) from PBMCs. The receptor source for this set is a human donor with severe aplastic anemia or a healthy control (not recorded which).

This clonotype was picked up one time. The germline gene is not matched at one end of the junction; a read error may be the cause. The chain has TRBV2 and TRBJ1-1; 8 bases map to TRBD1. The CDR3 is 13 residues long. The germline gives CDR1 SNHLY, CDR2 FYNNEI. CDR3 bases: TGTGTCAGCAAGGTGACAGGGGTTACTGAAGCTTTCTTT. It encodes CVSKVTGVTEAFF.

The CDR3 loop is CASSLGGGGAVRETQYF. As DNA, the CDR3 is TGTGCCAGCAGCTTAGGCGGCGGGGGGGCCGTTCGAGAGACCCAGTACTTC. The gene calls are TRBV7-2 and TRBJ2-5, with 9 bases fitting TRBD2. From germline, CDR1 is SGHTA and CDR2 FQGNSA. Trimming removed 1 base from V and 4 bases from J; junction bases left unmatched: 10. CDR3 length: 17 amino acids.

CDR3 sequence (DNA): TGCAGCGTTGAGCTGACAGCTAATGGCTACACCTTC. It translates to CSVELTANGYTF. J is TRBJ1-2 and V is TRBV29-1, with D tentatively TRBD1 (5 bases). The CDR3 runs to 12 residues. The V end lost 3 bases, the J end lost 6 bases, and 11 bases lay between the germline ends. Germline values: CDR1 SQVTM, CDR2 ANQGSEA.

The chain couples TRBV19 to TRBJ2-2; 10 nucleotides line up with TRBD2. Germline trimming cut 5 bases from V and 3 bases from J; bases unmatched to any gene: 6. Germline CDR1 LNHDA, CDR2 SQIVND (reference sequence). The CDR3 covers 16 residues. The CDR3 coding sequence is TGTGCCAGTAGTCAAAGCGGGGGGGTCCACACCGGGGAGCTGTTTTTT. Translation gives CASSQSGGVHTGELFF.

A note on this clonotype: The junction does not match germline at one end; this may be a read error. The chain links TRBV12-3 or TRBV12-4 to TRBJ1-2; D is unclear. The CDR3 runs 14 residues. The CDR3 DNA follows: TGTGCCAGCACTTTAATGACCCCGGACTATGGCTACACCTTC. It encodes CASTLMTPDYGYTF.

The chain has TRBV25-1 and TRBJ2-2, with a weak D call TRBD2 (7 bases). The V end was cut by 6 bases, the J end by 2 bases, with 13 bases between. Germline lookup yields CDR1 MGHDK and CDR2 SYGVNS. This CDR3 has 15 residues. The CDR3 is CASRGGGYNTGELFF. Written as DNA, the CDR3 is TGTGCCAGCAGGGGAGGGGGGTATAACACCGGGGAGCTGTTTTTT.

The chain carries TRBV15 and TRBJ2-1; TRBD1 might be the D (6 bases). The CDR3 is 16 residues long. Deletions cut 3 bases from V and 4 bases from J, with 16 bases between. Per germline, CDR1 LNHNV and CDR2 YYDKDF (reference sequence). CDR3 nucleotides: TGTGCCACCAGCAGCCCACCGGGACACCTTTACAATGAGCAGTTCTTC. It encodes CATSSPPGHLYNEQFF. The complete variable domain, with remaining parts taken from reference TRBV15 and TRBJ2-1, reads DAMVIQNPRYQVTQFGKPVTLSCSQTLNHNVMYWYQQKSSQAPKLLFHYYDKDFNNEADTPDNFQSRRPNTSFCFLDIRSPGLGDTAMYLCATSSPPGHLYNEQFFGPGTRLTVL.

This clonotype was recorded once. The chain uses TRBV20-1 and TRBJ2-1; TRBD2 aligns across 10 bases. The length of the CDR3 is 15 residues. Germline loops: CDR1 DFQATT, CDR2 SNEGSKA (reference sequence). With 6 bases clipped from V and 7 bases from J, the junction kept 12 bases outside the gene matches. The DNA for the CDR3 is TGCAGTGCCCCAAACCCCCTAGCGGGAGTGAATGAGCAGTTCTTC. Its translation is CSAPNPLAGVNEQFF.

The rearrangement links TRBV9 to TRBJ2-7; 7 nucleotides agree with TRBD2. Trimming removed 2 bases from V and 5 bases from J; junction bases left unmatched: 7. Germline V gene data show CDR1 as SGDLS and CDR2 as YYNGEE. The CDR3 length is 14 residues. DNA of the CDR3: TGTGCCAGCAGCGTTAGCGGGCAAGAGAACGAGCAGTACTTC. Translated, it gives CASSVSGQENEQYF.

The chain links TRBV25-1 to TRBJ2-2; 12 bases fit TRBD2. Trimming took 6 bases from V and 5 from J; bases not matched to a gene: 1. The CDR3 totals 14 residues. In germline, CDR1 is MGHDK, CDR2 SYGVNS. The chain's CDR3 is CASRTSGSTGELFF. The CDR3 DNA reads TGTGCCAGCAGGACTAGCGGGAGTACCGGGGAGCTGTTTTTT.

This sequence joins TRBV10-3 and TRBJ1-1; D unclear. The germline gives CDR1 ENHRY, CDR2 SYGVKD. The CDR3 spans 13 residues. V was trimmed by 0 bases and J by 5 bases, leaving 7 bases between them. This CDR3 is CAISESGSTEAFF. The CDR3 bases are TGTGCCATCAGTGAGTCCGGTTCGACTGAAGCTTTCTTT.

The table lists this clonotype with a few counts. J is TRBJ2-5 and V is TRBV5-8, with TRBD2 matching over 8 bases. Germline CDR1 and CDR2: SGHTS and YDEGEE. V lost 7 bases, J lost 3 bases, and 8 bases stayed unmatched. The CDR3 sequence is 14 residues long. The chain's CDR3 is CASPGGGGEETQYF. The DNA for the CDR3 is TGTGCCAGCCCCGGGGGGGGGGGTGAAGAGACCCAGTACTTC.

V and J are TRBV2 and TRBJ1-2; no clear D gene. This CDR3 has 12 residues. V was shortened by 8 bases and J by 2 bases, with 9 bases between the two germline ends. Germline CDR1 and CDR2: SNHLY and FYNNEI. The CDR3 DNA is TGTGCCAGCCGAGGAGGGAACTATGGCTACACCTTC. This gives the protein CASRGGNYGYTF.

Comments on this clonotype: One end of the junction does not line up with germline, which may come from a read error. The V and J genes are TRBV5-5 and TRBJ2-1; perhaps D is TRBD1 or TRBD2 (5 bases each). CDR3 length: 15 residues. Germline V lookup: CDR1 SGHKS, CDR2 YYEKEE (reference sequence). The CDR3 spells CASLTGTGNYNEQFF. The CDR3 DNA reads as TGCGCCAGCCTGACCGGGACCGGCAACTACAATGAGCAGTTCTTC.

The gene calls are TRBV10-1 and TRBJ2-1, with a weak D call TRBD2 (5 bases). Trimming pared 4 bases from V and 9 bases from J, leaving 10 bases between. CDR1 is WNHNN and CDR2 is SYGVQD in the germline V gene (reference sequence). The CDR3 spans 12 residues. DNA for the CDR3: TGCGCCAGCAGTGCAGGACTCCTTGAGCAGTTCTTC. Its protein is CASSAGLLEQFF.

Of note for this clonotype: A clone one base away is much larger, so this may be a read error. In this CDR3 the conserved last residue, phenylalanine or tryptophan, is missing, so a read error is likely. The limits of the CDR3 on the DNA are not certain, so only TCRdb's listed CDR3 is given. CDR3 sequence: CASSLRVAG. The chain recombines TRBV7-9 with TRBJ2-5; TRBD2 reflects the table's D call only, with no check against the DNA. Germline lookup yields CDR1 SEHNR and CDR2 FQNEAQ (reference sequence). With termini counted, the CDR3 has 9 amino acids.

The chain combines TRBV7-6 with TRBJ2-7, with 8 bases aligning to TRBD2. Per germline, CDR1 SGHVS and CDR2 FNYEAQ. This CDR3 is 14 amino acids long. The V and J ends lost 2 bases and 7 bases, in that order; junction bases with no gene match: 7. CDR3 sequence: CASSLSGGAGEQYF. The CDR3 DNA follows: TGTGCCAGCAGCTTATCCGGGGGGGCCGGGGAGCAGTACTTC.

J is TRBJ2-7 and V is TRBV10-2; either TRBD1 or TRBD2 may supply D (5 bases each). With 1 base removed from V and 0 bases from J, the gap between germline ends came to 13 bases. Germline V gene sequence: CDR1 WSHSY, CDR2 SAAADI. The CDR3 is made up of 16 amino acids. The CDR3 reads CASSELAGGPSYEQYF. The CDR3 DNA sequence: TGCGCCAGCAGTGAGTTAGCTGGGGGTCCCTCCTACGAGCAGTACTTC.

The chain couples TRBV7-8 to TRBJ2-1; the match to TRBD2 covers 7 bases. J gave up 0 bases and V 7 bases, and 3 bases lay outside the gene matches. CDR1 is SGHVS, CDR2 FQNEAQ, per germline. The CDR3 loop spans 14 amino acids. The DNA for the CDR3 is TGTGCCAGCACGGGAGGCAGCTCCTACAATGAGCAGTTCTTC. Translation: CASTGGSSYNEQFF.

The chain carries TRBV6-5 and TRBJ2-3; 8 bases match TRBD2. Germline V gene data show CDR1 as MNHEY and CDR2 as SVGAGI. The CDR3 consists of 15 residues. V was clipped by 7 bases and J by 1 base; unmatched bases: 7. This chain's CDR3 is CASTREAGGTDTQYF. The CDR3 DNA is TGTGCCAGCACCCGTGAAGCGGGGGGCACAGATACGCAGTATTTT.

The genes are TRBV2 and TRBJ1-2; no clear D. Germline-derived CDR1 and CDR2 are SNHLY and FYNNEI. Trimming removed 6 bases at V and 7 bases at J, with 12 bases between. The CDR3 extends over 12 amino acids. The CDR3 DNA sequence: TGTGCCAGCAGAGACAATAAGGCTGGCTACACCTTC. Its protein is CASRDNKAGYTF.

The chain carries TRBV29-1 and TRBJ2-2; D ambiguous. CDR1 and CDR2 (germline): SQVTM, ANQGSEA. V was clipped by 6 bases and J by 7 bases, with 6 bases between them. The CDR3 covers 10 residues. The CDR3 sequence is CSVRIGELFF. CDR3 coding DNA: TGCAGCGTACGTATCGGGGAGCTGTTTTTT.

This clonotype appeared a few times. The chain combines TRBV20-1 with TRBJ1-6; D is unclear. V shed 6 bases and J shed 12 bases, with 12 bases lying between them. This CDR3 region has 11 residues. CDR1 and CDR2 (germline): DFQATT, SNEGSKA (reference sequence). The CDR3: CSASDRRPLHF. CDR3 coding DNA: TGCAGTGCCTCCGACCGGAGACCCCTCCACTTT.

This clonotype was seen more than once but under ten times. The chain has TRBV3-1 and TRBJ1-2, with 9 bases that match TRBD1. Unmatched junction bases numbered 6, after V lost 3 bases and J lost 4 bases. Per germline, CDR1 LGHDT and CDR2 YNNKEL (reference sequence). This CDR3 contains 15 residues. CDR3 amino acids: CASSHGQGPFYGYTF. The DNA of the CDR3 is TGTGCCAGCAGCCACGGACAGGGGCCATTCTATGGCTACACCTTC.

This clonotype was seen at least ten times. The chain recombines TRBV5-1 with TRBJ2-3; D is unresolved. V lost 2 bases to trimming and J lost 5 bases, with 6 bases between them. Germline V lookup: CDR1 SGHRS, CDR2 YFSETQ. The CDR3 spans 12 residues. CDR3 DNA sequence: TGCGCCAGCAGCTTCACAGTAGATACGCAGTATTTT. As protein: CASSFTVDTQYF.

In regard to this clonotype: Germline and junction disagree at one end, which may indicate a read error. V is TRBV7-9 and J is TRBJ2-3; no definite D call. The germline CDR1 and CDR2 sequences are SEHNR and FQNEAQ (reference sequence). There are 14 residues in the CDR3. CDR3 sequence reads: CASSLEASTNTQYF. For the CDR3, the DNA is TGTGCCAGCAGCTTGGAAGCAAGCACAAATACGCAGTATTTT.

This clonotype was seen once. V is TRBV7-3 and J is TRBJ1-2, with D perhaps TRBD1 (5 bases). This CDR3 is built from 15 residues. The V gene lost 2 bases and the J gene lost 4 bases, with 14 bases spanning the gap. Looked up from germline, CDR1 is SGHTA and CDR2 is FQGTGA. CDR3 sequence: CASSLARGEVYGYTF. Here the CDR3 DNA reads TGTGCCAGCAGCTTAGCGCGGGGGGAAGTCTATGGCTACACCTTC.